Given below is one T cell receptor beta chain in context. CDR1 and CDR2 from the germline V gene are SGHTA and FQGNSA. The length of the CDR3 is 18 residues. Trimming took 5 bases from V and 0 from J; bases not matched to a gene: 7. Profiling relied on immunoSEQ multiplex PCR, and the TCRdb table lists in-frame clones only, not all of them. This table has approximately 440,000 clones, about 90% appearing once. The data stem from a study of blood T cell repertoires in COVID-19. The chain is built from TRBV7-2 and TRBJ2-1; 13 nucleotides line up with TRBD2. The receptor comes from a man younger than 35 who had recovered from COVID-19. The sample was PBMCs or T cells enriched from blood (not recorded which). CDR3 sequence (DNA): TGTGCCAGCAGCAGGACTAGCGGGGGCCTTAGCTCCTACAATGAGCAGTTCTTC. It codes for CASSRTSGGLSSYNEQFF.